The rows below give T cell receptor beta chains drawn from one sample of a study of identical twins. MiXCR was run by TCRdb on the 5' RACE reads, yielding one entry per CDR3 protein. This table has around 1.7 million distinct CDR3 sequences, less than 35% appearing once. What was sequenced was cord blood. All receptors derive from a newborn girl in good health. Both conserved end residues are trimmed from each CDR3.

V gene: TRBV25-1
CDR3 protein: ASSEFGGLAGPPSTDTQY

V gene: TRBV28
CDR3 protein: ASSPGTEKNIQY

V gene: TRBV18
CDR3 protein: ASSPARLNEQY

V gene: TRBV29-1
CDR3 protein: SVPGTPSYEQY

V gene: TRBV28
CDR3 protein: ASSYRQVSYEQY

V gene: TRBV27
CDR3 protein: ASTLTGGVTEAF

V gene: TRBV12-3/TRBV12-4
CDR3 protein: ASSLPGLAGVYEQY

V gene: TRBV3-1
CDR3 protein: ASSQAGWMDEQY

V gene: TRBV2
CDR3 protein: ASSLQGSGTGELF

V gene: TRBV3-1
CDR3 protein: ACSQALISGRVSDTQY

V gene: TRBV20-1
CDR3 protein: SATPDRIRQETQY

V gene: TRBV7-6
CDR3 protein: ASSLARAPGNTEAF

V gene: TRBV20-1
CDR3 protein: SARGQGNIYEQY

V gene: TRBV7-8
CDR3 protein: ASSLQRTIIEPGETQY

V gene: TRBV13
CDR3 protein: ASSFTGGGADTQY

V gene: TRBV4-1
CDR3 protein: ASSQPLAGSGNEQY

V gene: TRBV3-1
CDR3 protein: ASGRWGEDGYT

V gene: TRBV3-1
CDR3 protein: ASSQDIGLTSVTDTQY

V gene: TRBV27
CDR3 protein: ASSDSLRSNEQY

V gene: TRBV20-1
CDR3 protein: SARNQGVYGYT

V gene: TRBV10-3
CDR3 protein: AISEGEVGSYEQY

V gene: TRBV28
CDR3 protein: ASIGEQKSDTEAF

V gene: TRBV21-1
CDR3 protein: AGSKSRLARSEQF

V gene: TRBV6-1
CDR3 protein: ASSWTGWDTEAF

V gene: TRBV20-1
CDR3 protein: SATSGGIDTQY

V gene: TRBV6-1
CDR3 protein: ASRVDRGTRGTEAF

V gene: TRBV7-9
CDR3 protein: ASIPQGLSTDTQY

V gene: TRBV28
CDR3 protein: ASSLPKTSTDTQY

V gene: TRBV15
CDR3 protein: ATSRGGKEDTDTQY

V gene: TRBV21-1
CDR3 protein: AIPANRPGGPLYNEQY

V gene: TRBV7-9
CDR3 protein: ASSLVEVAKNIQY

V gene: TRBV6-1
CDR3 protein: ATVRAGNNYGYT

V gene: TRBV9
CDR3 protein: ASSVDPGGETQY

V gene: TRBV5-8
CDR3 protein: ASSVRGTYNEQF

V gene: TRBV21-1
CDR3 protein: ATKPDLRDTTDTQY

V gene: TRBV10-3
CDR3 protein: AISVSGSYSTDTQY

V gene: TRBV7-2
CDR3 protein: ASSLRWASVGTDTQY

V gene: TRBV13
CDR3 protein: ASSPNRQGSQETQY

V gene: TRBV7-2
CDR3 protein: ASSLLAGVSSYNEQY

V gene: TRBV10-3
CDR3 protein: AISETNNQPQH

V gene: TRBV5-1
CDR3 protein: ASSLARGTYEQY

V gene: TRBV29-1
CDR3 protein: SVEGGSGGSYEQY

V gene: TRBV12-3/TRBV12-4
CDR3 protein: ASSLGPGGGYT

V gene: TRBV20-1
CDR3 protein: SASLGRGGTDTQY

V gene: TRBV20-1
CDR3 protein: SARPIEVLAGVFNEQF

V gene: TRBV5-1
CDR3 protein: ASSLAEDRSGYT

V gene: TRBV28
CDR3 protein: ASKPGLARNEQF

V gene: TRBV3-1
CDR3 protein: ASSQGLVAEETQY

V gene: TRBV5-8
CDR3 protein: ASSSFSMAKEKLF

V gene: TRBV3-1
CDR3 protein: ASSQVHAHLNRENSYNEQF